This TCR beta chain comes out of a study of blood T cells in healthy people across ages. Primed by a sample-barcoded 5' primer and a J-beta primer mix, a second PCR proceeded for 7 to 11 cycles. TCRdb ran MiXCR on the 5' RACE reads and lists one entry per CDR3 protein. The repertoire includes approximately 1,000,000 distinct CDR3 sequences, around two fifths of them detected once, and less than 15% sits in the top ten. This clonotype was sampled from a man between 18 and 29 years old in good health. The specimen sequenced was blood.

CDR3 DNA: TGTGCCAGCAGGGACAGAGCCTATGGCTACACCTTC. It yields the protein CASRDRAYGYTF. The chain carries TRBV2 and TRBJ1-2; D might be TRBD1 (6 bases). The germline gives CDR1 SNHLY, CDR2 FYNNEI. Between the trimmed V and J ends, which lost 6 bases and 4 bases, there was a span of 9 bases. CDR3 length equals 12 residues.